The 15 T cell receptor beta chains given below trace back to one sample, sequenced in a study of T cell responses to AZD1222 COVID-19 vaccine. The protocol was immunoSEQ multiplex PCR, while the TCRdb copy is restricted to in-frame clones and leaves out a portion. The sample lists 150,000 to 200,000 clones; about 91% were seen once. The sample in question was peripheral blood, obtained 28 days after the second AZD1222 dose. These receptors all come from an adult who received the AZD1222 COVID-19 vaccine.

The chain is built from TRBV12-5 and TRBJ1-6; D not certain. The germline V and J ends were trimmed by 0 bases and 5 bases, with 11 bases remaining between them. CDR1 and CDR2 (germline): LGHNT, FRNRAP. This CDR3 region has 16 residues. The CDR3: CASGLVWDFHNSPLHF. The CDR3, as DNA: TGTGCTAGTGGTTTGGTATGGGATTTCCATAATTCACCCCTCCACTTT.

The V and J genes are TRBV4-1 and TRBJ1-4; D possibly corresponds to TRBD1 (5 bases). Trimming cost V 0 bases and J 8 bases, with 13 bases left between them. The CDR3 has 15 residues. In germline, CDR1 is MGHRA, CDR2 YSYEKL. The CDR3 sequence: CASSQEGVRGEKLFF. DNA for the CDR3: TGCGCCAGCAGCCAAGAGGGCGTAAGGGGAGAAAAACTGTTTTTT.

The chain uses TRBV7-4 and TRBJ2-1; TRBD1 matches 7 bases. The CDR3 consists of 17 residues. V trimming: 2 bases; J trimming: 1 base; junction bases outside the gene matches: 8. Per germline, CDR1 SGHVT and CDR2 SQSDAQ. CDR3 sequence: CASSLRDRADSYNEQFF. The CDR3 DNA reads TGTGCCAGCAGCTTAAGAGACAGGGCGGATTCCTACAATGAGCAGTTCTTC. The whole variable domain, remainder taken from reference TRBV7-4 and TRBJ2-1, is GAGVSQSPRYKVAKRGRDVALRCDSISGHVTLYWYRQTLGQGSEVLTYSQSDAQRDKSGRPSGRFSAERPERSVSTLKIQRTEQGDSAVYLCASSLRDRADSYNEQFFGPGTRLTVL.

The chain joins TRBV5-1 to TRBJ2-5; D is unresolved. The CDR3 has 14 residues. V was cut by 0 bases and J by 1 base, with 7 bases left in between. The germline V gene encodes CDR1 SGHRS and CDR2 YFSETQ. This CDR3 reads CASSLVPGQETQYF. The CDR3 region has the DNA TGCGCCAGCAGCTTGGTTCCAGGCCAAGAGACCCAGTACTTC.

The V gene is TRBV12-3 or TRBV12-4, the J gene TRBJ2-7, with D unclear. Trimming cost V 0 bases and J 7 bases, with 7 bases left between them. This CDR3 comprises 12 residues. Here the CDR3 DNA reads TGTGCCAGCAGTTTAGCGGCGCAGGAGCAGTACTTC. It is translated as CASSLAAQEQYF.

The chain couples TRBV15 to TRBJ1-3, with D possibly being TRBD1 (6 bases). Trimming cost V 7 bases and J 1 base, with 11 bases left between them. The CDR3 length is 14 residues. The germline gives CDR1 LNHNV, CDR2 YYDKDF (reference sequence). The DNA of the CDR3 is TGTGCCACCAAGGAAGGGGGATCTGGAAACACCATATATTTT. It codes for CATKEGGSGNTIYF.

The CDR3 DNA reads as TGCGCCAGCAGCCAAGTCGCGACAGGGGGCGCGGATGAAAAACTGTTTTTT. Its protein is CASSQVATGGADEKLFF. J is TRBJ1-4 and V is TRBV4-3, with 10 nucleotides matching TRBD1. CDR3 length equals 17 residues. V trimming: 1 base; J trimming: 6 bases; junction bases outside the gene matches: 8. Per the germline V gene, CDR1 is LGHNA and CDR2 is YSLEER.

CDR3 nucleotide sequence: TGTGCCAGCAGCTTTTCTGAGGGGGAAAAACTGTTTTTT. Its protein product is CASSFSEGEKLFF. The chain combines TRBV7-3 with TRBJ1-4; tentatively, D is TRBD1 (5 bases). The V gene lost 3 bases and the J gene lost 8 bases, with 10 bases spanning the gap. This CDR3 contains 13 residues. Germline V CDR1 and CDR2: SGHTA, FQGTGA.

Many counts were recorded for this clone. The same CDR3 can be traced to other DNA sequences in this sample. V gene TRBV6-2 or TRBV6-3 combines with J gene TRBJ2-3; D is unclear. The CDR3 is made up of 14 amino acids. Germline loops: CDR1 MNHEY, CDR2 SVGEGT. With 0 bases removed from V and 0 bases from J, the gap between germline ends came to 4 bases. In nucleotides, the CDR3 is TGTGCCAGCAGTTACTCGGACAGCACAGATACGCAGTATTTT. Its protein product is CASSYSDSTDTQYF.

The chain joins TRBV6-5 to TRBJ2-1; a weak D match, TRBD2 (7 bases). CDR1 is MNHEY, CDR2 SVGAGI, per germline. This CDR3 is built from 15 residues. V lost 6 bases to trimming and J lost 7 bases, with 19 bases between them. The CDR3 spells CASSEYGGLGNEQFF. Written as DNA, the CDR3 is TGTGCCAGCAGCGAGTACGGGGGGCTGGGGAATGAGCAGTTCTTC.

J is TRBJ1-2 and V is TRBV12-3 or TRBV12-4; a weak D match, TRBD1 (6 bases). The V end was cut by 6 bases, the J end by 1 base, with 9 bases between. The CDR3 has 13 amino acids. CDR3: CASSDRNNYGYTF. As DNA, the CDR3 is TGTGCCAGCAGCGACAGGAATAACTATGGCTACACCTTC.

This rearrangement joins TRBV2 to TRBJ1-1, with TRBD1 matching 10 bases. The germline gives CDR1 SNHLY, CDR2 FYNNEI. The junction had 2 bases not matched to a gene; V was cut back by 6 bases and J by 7 bases. This CDR3 has 12 amino acids. The CDR3 nucleotides read TGTGCCAGCAGAGGGACAGGGGATGAAGCTTTCTTT. Translation gives CASRGTGDEAFF.

This chain connects TRBV6-1 to TRBJ1-5, with TRBD1 matching 7 bases. The CDR3 is 15 residues long. Germline V lookup: CDR1 MNHNS, CDR2 SASEGT. V was pared by 6 bases and J by 7 bases, with 12 bases of the junction left unmatched. CDR3 amino acids: CASSSGTVAEQPQHF. The CDR3 coding sequence is TGTGCCAGCAGCTCCGGGACAGTGGCGGAGCAGCCCCAGCATTTT.

This chain joins TRBV29-1 and TRBJ1-1; D is possibly TRBD1 (5 bases). The V gene lost 8 bases and the J gene lost 1 base, with 14 bases spanning the gap. The CDR3 has 13 amino acids. Germline V gene data show CDR1 as SQVTM and CDR2 as ANQGSEA. The CDR3, as DNA: TGCAGCCTTCTGGGACCAGGGAACACTGAAGCTTTCTTT. Translated, it gives CSLLGPGNTEAFF.

This clone is a singleton in its sample. The chain carries TRBV5-8 and TRBJ1-2, with 9 bases matching TRBD1. The CDR3 has 16 residues. Trimming cost V 2 bases and J 4 bases; bases outside gene matches: 9. CDR1 is SGHTS, CDR2 YDEGEE, per germline. The CDR3 is CASSFSGTGLIYGYTF. CDR3 nucleotides: TGTGCCAGCAGCTTCTCCGGGACAGGGTTAATCTATGGCTACACCTTC.